This passage covers 29 T cell receptor beta chains from one sample sequenced in a study of blood T cell repertoires in COVID-19. Sequencing used immunoSEQ multiplex PCR; TCRdb keeps in-frame clones, though not all of them. Of about 140,000 clones listed, around 84% are singletons. The sequencing input was peripheral blood. These receptors all come from a woman aged 60-75 years with acute or convalescent COVID-19.

This chain uses TRBV28 with TRBJ1-1; D is perhaps TRBD1 (6 bases). Per the germline V gene, CDR1 is MDHEN and CDR2 is SYDVKM. Between the trimmed V and J ends, which lost 4 bases and 4 bases, there was a span of 13 bases. This CDR3 spans 14 amino acids. The CDR3 DNA follows: TGTGCCAGCAGTTCCCCACAGGGATCCACTGAAGCTTTCTTT. This codes for CASSSPQGSTEAFF.

This chain joins TRBV6-5 and TRBJ1-1, with D possibly matching TRBD1 (6 bases). The length of the CDR3 is 16 residues. Germline V gives CDR1 MNHEY, CDR2 SVGAGI. V shed 2 bases and J shed 5 bases, with 18 bases lying between them. The CDR3 DNA is TGTGCCAGCAGTTACACGATTGACAGGATTGGAACTGAAGCTTTCTTT. Amino acid sequence: CASSYTIDRIGTEAFF.

This sequence joins TRBV5-1 and TRBJ2-3, with D unclear. Germline V CDR1 and CDR2: SGHRS, YFSETQ. The CDR3 runs 14 residues. The germline V and J ends were trimmed by 0 bases and 2 bases, with 7 bases remaining between them. CDR3 coding DNA: TGCGCCAGCAGCTTGGAAGCCAACACAGATACGCAGTATTTT. Its protein product is CASSLEANTDTQYF.

As DNA, the CDR3 is TGTGCCAGCAGCTCGAAGGGGGCGCTTGGCTACACCTTC. Amino acids: CASSSKGALGYTF. The chain employs TRBV11-2 and TRBJ1-2; 7 positions match TRBD1. The CDR3 totals 13 residues. Trimming cost V 4 bases and J 7 bases; bases outside gene matches: 6. Germline loops: CDR1 SGHAT, CDR2 FQNNGV.

This clone has a handful of counts. This chain connects TRBV2 to TRBJ1-1; D call uncertain. V gave up 4 bases and J gave up 1 base, with 7 bases separating them. The CDR3 is 13 residues long. Germline V lookup: CDR1 SNHLY, CDR2 FYNNEI. This CDR3 is CASSAYKNTEAFF. The CDR3 coding sequence is TGTGCCAGCAGTGCTTACAAGAACACTGAAGCTTTCTTT.

The chain employs TRBV12-3 or TRBV12-4 and TRBJ2-7, with D possibly TRBD1 on 5 matching bases. V was clipped by 8 bases and J by 4 bases, with 15 bases between them. CDR3 length: 13 residues. CDR3 coding DNA: TGTGCCAGCTGCCTCCAGGGATCTTACGAGCAGTACTTC. This translates into CASCLQGSYEQYF.

J is TRBJ2-5 and V is TRBV5-6; D may be TRBD2 (5 bases). Per the germline V gene, CDR1 is SGHDT and CDR2 is YYEEEE. This CDR3 spans 17 amino acids. The ends were cut back, 4 bases at V and 3 bases at J, with 22 bases in the middle. CDR3: CASSPTPHLREKETQYF. The CDR3 nucleotides are TGTGCCAGCAGCCCGACCCCCCATTTGAGGGAAAAAGAGACCCAGTACTTC.

This rearrangement joins TRBV18 to TRBJ2-3; 10 positions agree with TRBD2. J was trimmed by 4 bases and V by 3 bases; bases with no gene match: 7. The CDR3 totals 16 residues. Per the germline V gene, CDR1 is KGHSH and CDR2 is LQKENI. The DNA for the CDR3 is TGTGCCAGCTCACCCTTGTCAGGACTAGCGGCAGATACGCAGTATTTT. Translated, it gives CASSPLSGLAADTQYF.

The CDR3: CASSAGQGATEAFF. The DNA for the CDR3 is TGTGCCAGCAGTGCTGGACAGGGGGCGACTGAAGCTTTCTTT. This chain connects TRBV6-2 or TRBV6-3 to TRBJ1-1; 11 bases map to TRBD1. V lost 5 bases to trimming and J lost 5 bases; unmatched junction nucleotides: 4. The CDR3 consists of 14 residues. Germline lookup yields CDR1 MNHEY and CDR2 SVGEGT.

Turning to this clone: At one end the junction does not follow the germline gene, possibly because of a read error. The chain links TRBV7-7 to TRBJ2-4, with 10 bases that match TRBD2. The germline V gene encodes CDR1 SSHAT and CDR2 FNYEAQ (reference sequence). This CDR3 has 21 residues. The CDR3 DNA sequence: TGTGCTAGCAGCACGACTCCTAAGCGGGGGGGCCGGACCGAGGGAATGAACATTCAGTACTTC. This translates into CASSTTPKRGGRTEGMNIQYF. Using reference TRBV7-7 and TRBJ2-4 for the parts outside the CDR3, the full variable domain is GAGVSQSPRYKVTKRGQDVTLRCDPISSHATLYWYQQALGQGPEFLTYFNYEAQPDKSGLPSDRFSAERPEGSISTLTIQRTEQRDSAMYRCASSTTPKRGGRTEGMNIQYFGAGTRLSVL.

The V and J genes are TRBV9 and TRBJ1-3; no clear D gene. The length of the CDR3 is 16 residues. Germline loops: CDR1 SGDLS, CDR2 YYNGEE. V was clipped by 3 bases and J by 0 bases, with 13 bases between them. The CDR3 DNA is TGTGCCAGCAGCGACGCTGATCCGAGCTCTGGAAACACCATATATTTT. Protein: CASSDADPSSGNTIYF.

The chain combines TRBV27 with TRBJ2-5; 8 positions match TRBD2. With V trimmed by 2 bases and J by 3 bases, 11 bases remained unmatched. The germline V gene encodes CDR1 MNHEY and CDR2 SMNVEV (reference sequence). This CDR3 spans 17 amino acids. The CDR3 sequence is CASSLRMLAGLEETQYF. DNA of the CDR3: TGTGCCAGCAGTTTAAGGATGTTAGCGGGGCTTGAAGAGACCCAGTACTTC.

In DNA form, the CDR3 reads TGTGCCTGGCAGGGGTCCCTCTCTGGAAACACCATATATTTT. It specifies CAWQGSLSGNTIYF. The rearrangement links TRBV30 to TRBJ1-3; possible D gene TRBD1, 6 bases. CDR3 size: 14 residues. V gave up 5 bases and J gave up 0 bases, with 11 bases separating them. Per the germline V gene, CDR1 is GTSNPN and CDR2 is SVGIG (reference sequence). Combining the CDR3 with reference TRBV30 and TRBJ1-3 gives the whole variable domain SQTIHQWPATLVQPVGSPLSLECTVEGTSNPNLYWYRQAAGRGLQLLFYSVGIGQISSEVPQNLSASRPQDRQFILSSKKLLLSDSGFYLCAWQGSLSGNTIYFGEGSWLTVV.

The chain's CDR3 is CASSPRGSLLYNEQFF. In DNA, the CDR3 is TGTGCCAGCAGCCCCCGGGGTAGCCTCCTATACAATGAGCAGTTCTTC. The J gene is TRBJ2-1, the V gene TRBV3-1 (or the pseudogene TRBV3-2), with D possibly being TRBD2 (5 bases). The V and J ends lost 4 bases and 4 bases respectively, with 17 bases between them. This CDR3 spans 16 amino acids. Germline CDR1 LGHDT, CDR2 YNNKEL (reference sequence).

The chain has TRBV7-9 and TRBJ1-1; D unresolved. V dropped 5 bases and J dropped 7 bases, with 11 bases sitting between them. In germline, CDR1 is SEHNR, CDR2 FQNEAQ (reference sequence). The CDR3 is 12 residues long. The DNA of the CDR3 is TGTGCCAGCAGCCGGGAAGTCGGTGAAGCTTTCTTT. As protein: CASSREVGEAFF.

A single count supports this clone. The rearrangement links TRBV9 to TRBJ2-3; D gene uncertain. V lost 1 base to trimming and J lost 2 bases, with 8 bases between them. This CDR3 has 14 amino acids. Germline-derived CDR1 and CDR2 are SGDLS and YYNGEE. In DNA, the CDR3 is TGTGCCAGCAGCGTAACAGCTATCACAGATACGCAGTATTTT. Translation: CASSVTAITDTQYF. The complete variable domain, with remaining parts taken from reference TRBV9 and TRBJ2-3, reads DSGVTQTPKHLITATGQRVTLRCSPRSGDLSVYWYQQSLDQGLQFLIQYYNGEERAKGNILERFSAQQFPDLHSELNLSSLELGDSALYFCASSVTAITDTQYFGPGTRLTVL.

This chain uses TRBV6-1 with TRBJ1-2; unclear D gene. The CDR3 is 16 residues long. V dropped 3 bases and J dropped 8 bases, with 22 bases sitting between them. The germline V gene encodes CDR1 MNHNS and CDR2 SASEGT. The CDR3 region is CASSDGGRSPTKGYTF. For the CDR3, the DNA is TGTGCCAGCAGTGATGGTGGAAGGAGTCCCACGAAGGGCTACACCTTC.

This chain links TRBV7-2 with TRBJ2-5, with unresolved D. The germline CDR1 and CDR2 sequences are SGHTA and FQGNSA. The V and J ends lost 5 bases and 2 bases respectively, with 9 bases between them. The CDR3 is 13 amino acids. The CDR3 sequence: CASSLRVQETQYF. The CDR3, as DNA: TGTGCCAGCAGCCTCCGGGTTCAAGAGACCCAGTACTTC. Drawing the rest from reference TRBV7-2 and TRBJ2-5, the complete variable domain is GAGVSQSPSNKVTEKGKDVELRCDPISGHTALYWYRQSLGQGLEFLIYFQGNSAPDKSGLPSDRFSAERTGGSVSTLTIQRTQQEDSAVYLCASSLRVQETQYFGPGTRLLVL.

CDR3 sequence: CASSPSGTGGLDTQYF. The CDR3 nucleotides are TGTGCCAGCTCACCTTCCGGGACAGGAGGGTTGGATACGCAGTATTTT. The rearrangement uses TRBV18 and TRBJ2-3, with TRBD1 identical over 8 bases. The germline gives CDR1 KGHSH, CDR2 LQKENI. The CDR3 extends over 16 amino acids. Germline trimming cut 3 bases from V and 6 bases from J; bases unmatched to any gene: 11.

The chain couples TRBV24-1 to TRBJ2-3, with TRBD2 identical over 7 bases. The CDR3 runs to 16 residues. After removal of 2 bases from V and 2 bases from J, the junction contained 6 bases not matched to a gene. Per germline, CDR1 KGHDR and CDR2 SFDVKD. DNA of the CDR3: TGTGCCACCAGTGATTCGTCGGGGGGTATCACAGATACGCAGTATTTT. This sequence encodes CATSDSSGGITDTQYF.

V usage is TRBV5-1 and J usage is TRBJ2-5, with 10 bases fitting TRBD1. CDR1 is SGHRS, CDR2 YFSETQ, per germline. The V and J ends lost 0 bases and 3 bases, in that order; junction bases with no gene match: 2. The CDR3 is made up of 15 amino acids. CDR3 residues: CASSLETGGEETQYF. DNA of the CDR3: TGCGCCAGCAGCTTGGAGACAGGGGGCGAAGAGACCCAGTACTTC.

The gene calls are TRBV7-9 and TRBJ2-2; the match to TRBD2 covers 11 bases. The CDR3 contains 17 residues. J gave up 0 bases and V 4 bases, and 4 bases lay outside the gene matches. Germline loops: CDR1 SEHNR, CDR2 FQNEAQ (reference sequence). This CDR3 is CASSSSLAGANTGELFF. The CDR3 bases are TGTGCCAGCAGCTCTTCACTAGCGGGGGCGAACACCGGGGAGCTGTTTTTT.

The chain links TRBV30 to TRBJ1-1, with D possibly matching TRBD1 (5 bases). The CDR3 covers 13 residues. CDR1 and CDR2 (germline): GTSNPN, SVGIG (reference sequence). Trimming stripped 0 bases from V and 6 bases from J, with 11 bases between. The CDR3 here is CAWSVDSPPEAFF. CDR3 nucleotides: TGTGCCTGGAGTGTAGACAGCCCGCCTGAAGCTTTCTTT.

This chain uses TRBV4-3 with TRBJ1-2; possibly TRBD1 for D (5 bases). Germline V CDR1 and CDR2: LGHNA, YSLEER. Trimming took off 0 bases at V and 4 bases at J, with 24 bases between the two ends. This CDR3 comprises 19 residues. The CDR3 region has the DNA TGCGCCAGCAGCCAAGATACGGGACTGCAACACCGGTCGACCTATGGCTACACCTTC. Protein product: CASSQDTGLQHRSTYGYTF.

The rearrangement uses TRBV5-1 and TRBJ2-2; 15 positions agree with TRBD2. CDR1 SGHRS and CDR2 YFSETQ come from the germline V gene. CDR3 length: 19 amino acids. V shed 4 bases and J 0 bases; nucleotides not matched to a gene: 7. The CDR3 sequence is CASSPLGLAGGANTGELFF. The CDR3 nucleotides are TGCGCCAGCAGCCCCCTGGGACTAGCGGGGGGCGCGAACACCGGGGAGCTGTTTTTT. The full variable domain, its missing parts supplied by reference TRBV5-1 and TRBJ2-2, is KAGVTQTPRYLIKTRGQQVTLSCSPISGHRSVSWYQQTPGQGLQFLFEYFSETQRNKGNFPGRFSGRQFSNSRSEMNVSTLELGDSALYLCASSPLGLAGGANTGELFFGEGSRLTVL.

CDR3 region: CASSILADNTDTQYF. CDR3 nucleotide sequence: TGTGCCAGTAGTATCCTAGCGGATAACACAGATACGCAGTATTTT. This chain connects TRBV19 to TRBJ2-3; 7 bases agree with TRBD2. This CDR3 has 15 amino acids. Trimming took 3 bases from V and 2 from J; bases not matched to a gene: 5. Germline CDR1 reads LNHDA; CDR2 reads SQIVND (reference sequence).

The rearrangement uses TRBV7-9 and TRBJ2-3, with a tentative D call TRBD1 (6 bases). The ends were cut back, 3 bases at V and 4 bases at J, with 20 bases in the middle. CDR1 and CDR2 from the germline V gene are SEHNR and FQNEAQ (reference sequence). The CDR3 spans 17 residues. The CDR3 DNA follows: TGTGCCAGCAGCTTTGAGACGGGACAATATTTGGCAGATACGCAGTATTTT. Its translation: CASSFETGQYLADTQYF.

The gene calls are TRBV11-3 and TRBJ1-1; D perhaps matches TRBD1 (5 bases). The CDR3 runs to 14 residues. Trimming stripped 0 bases from V and 6 bases from J, with 11 bases between. The germline gives CDR1 SGHNT, CDR2 YENEEA. CDR3 DNA: TGTGCCAGCAGCTTAGAGTCACAAGGGGCTGAAGCTTTCTTT. Amino acid sequence: CASSLESQGAEAFF.

The J gene is TRBJ2-3, the V gene TRBV11-2; 9 nucleotides line up with TRBD2. The V gene's germline CDR1 is SGHAT and CDR2 FQNNGV. Trimming removed 2 bases from V and 1 base from J; junction bases left unmatched: 1. The CDR3 contains 15 residues. The CDR3 sequence: CASSLLAGRTDTQYF. CDR3 DNA sequence: TGTGCCAGCAGCTTACTAGCGGGGCGCACAGATACGCAGTATTTT.